This entry concerns a single T cell receptor beta chain. Donors had localized lung adenocarcinoma, a non-small cell lung cancer. These data are taken from a study of CD4 and CD8 cells across lung adenocarcinoma regions. TCRdb analysed the PCR reads with MiXCR anew, one entry per CDR3 protein. This sample carries 9,500 to 15,000 distinct CDR3 sequences, less than 55% of them seen once, and the ten largest clones take 25% to 35%. Germline V gene data show CDR1 as MNHNS and CDR2 as SASEGT. V shed 3 bases and J 12 bases; nucleotides not matched to a gene: 13. The CDR3 consists of 15 residues. Specimen: CD8+ T cells from the margin of a lung tumor. This chain links TRBV6-1 with TRBJ2-1, with 8 bases fitting TRBD2. The clonotype originates from a male donor with lung adenocarcinoma. The CD4 and CD8 labels of this study may be unreliable. The CDR3, as DNA: TGTGCCAGCAGTGACCTGGCGGGAGGCGCCGATACGCAGTTCTTC. Amino acids: CASSDLAGGADTQFF.